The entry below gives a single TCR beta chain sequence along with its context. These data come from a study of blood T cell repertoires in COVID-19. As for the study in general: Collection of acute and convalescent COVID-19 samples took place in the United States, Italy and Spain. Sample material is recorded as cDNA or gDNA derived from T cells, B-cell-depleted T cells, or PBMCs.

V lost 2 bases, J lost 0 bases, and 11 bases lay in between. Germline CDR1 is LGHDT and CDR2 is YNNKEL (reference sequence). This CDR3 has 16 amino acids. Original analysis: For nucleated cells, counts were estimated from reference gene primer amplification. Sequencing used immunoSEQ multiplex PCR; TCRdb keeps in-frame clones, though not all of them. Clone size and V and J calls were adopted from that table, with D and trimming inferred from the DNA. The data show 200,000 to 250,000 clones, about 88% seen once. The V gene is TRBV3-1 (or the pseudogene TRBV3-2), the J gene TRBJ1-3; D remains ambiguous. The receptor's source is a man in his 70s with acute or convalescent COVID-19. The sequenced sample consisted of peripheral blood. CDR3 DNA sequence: TGTGCCAGCAGCCAAAACACGGGATCCTCTGGAAACACCATATATTTT. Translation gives CASSQNTGSSGNTIYF.